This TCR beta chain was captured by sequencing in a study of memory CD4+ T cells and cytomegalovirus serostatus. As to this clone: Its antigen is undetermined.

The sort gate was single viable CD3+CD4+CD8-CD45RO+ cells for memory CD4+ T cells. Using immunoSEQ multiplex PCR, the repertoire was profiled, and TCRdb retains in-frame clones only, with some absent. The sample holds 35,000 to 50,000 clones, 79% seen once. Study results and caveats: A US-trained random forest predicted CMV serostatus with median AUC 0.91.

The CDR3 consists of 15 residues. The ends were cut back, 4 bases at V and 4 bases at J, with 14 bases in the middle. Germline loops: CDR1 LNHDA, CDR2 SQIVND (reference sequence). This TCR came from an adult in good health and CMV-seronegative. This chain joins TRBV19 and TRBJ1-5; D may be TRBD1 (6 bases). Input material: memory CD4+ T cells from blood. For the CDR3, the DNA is TGTGCCAGTAGTACCCGGGACATCGAAAATCAGCCCCAGCATTTT. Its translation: CASSTRDIENQPQHF.